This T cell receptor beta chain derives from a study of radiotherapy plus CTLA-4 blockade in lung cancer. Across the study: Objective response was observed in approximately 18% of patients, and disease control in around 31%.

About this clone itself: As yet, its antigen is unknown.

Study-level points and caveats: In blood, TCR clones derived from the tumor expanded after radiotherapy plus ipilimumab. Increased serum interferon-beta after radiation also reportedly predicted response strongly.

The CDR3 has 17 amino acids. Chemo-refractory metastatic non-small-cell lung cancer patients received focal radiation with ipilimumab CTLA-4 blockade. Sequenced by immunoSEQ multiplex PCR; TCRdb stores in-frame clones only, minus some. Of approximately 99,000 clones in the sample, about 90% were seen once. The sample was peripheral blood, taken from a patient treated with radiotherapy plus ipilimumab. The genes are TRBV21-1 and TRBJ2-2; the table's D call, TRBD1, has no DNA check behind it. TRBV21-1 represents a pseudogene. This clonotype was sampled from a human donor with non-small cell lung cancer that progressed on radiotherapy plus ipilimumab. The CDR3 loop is CASSKRGQTGTTGELFF. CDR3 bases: TGTGCCAGCAGCAAACGGGGACAGACAGGGACCACCGGGGAGCTGTTTTTT.